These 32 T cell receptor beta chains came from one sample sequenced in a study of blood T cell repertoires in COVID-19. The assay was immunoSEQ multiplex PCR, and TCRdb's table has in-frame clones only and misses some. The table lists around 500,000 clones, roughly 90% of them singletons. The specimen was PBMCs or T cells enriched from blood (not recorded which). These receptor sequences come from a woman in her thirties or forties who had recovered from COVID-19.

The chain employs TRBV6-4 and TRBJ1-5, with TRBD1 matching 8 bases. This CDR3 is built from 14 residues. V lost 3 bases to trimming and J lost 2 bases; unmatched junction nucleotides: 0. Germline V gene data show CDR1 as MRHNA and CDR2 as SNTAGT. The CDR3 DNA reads TGTGCCAGCAGTGAGACAGGGGGCAATCAGCCCCAGCATTTT. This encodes CASSETGGNQPQHF.

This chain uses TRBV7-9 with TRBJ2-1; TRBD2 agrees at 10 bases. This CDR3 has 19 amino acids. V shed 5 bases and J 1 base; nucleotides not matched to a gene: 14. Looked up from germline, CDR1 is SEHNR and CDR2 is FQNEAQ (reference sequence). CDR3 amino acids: CASSPGASGRGGSYNEQFF. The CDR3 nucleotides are TGTGCCAGCAGCCCCGGTGCTAGCGGGAGAGGGGGTTCCTACAATGAGCAGTTCTTC.

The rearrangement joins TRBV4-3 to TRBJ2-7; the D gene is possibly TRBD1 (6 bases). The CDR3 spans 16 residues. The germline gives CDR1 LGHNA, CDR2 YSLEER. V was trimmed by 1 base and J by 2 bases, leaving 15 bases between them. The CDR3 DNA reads TGCGCCAGCAGCCAAGTATTAGACAGGCCGACCTACGAGCAGTACTTC. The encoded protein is CASSQVLDRPTYEQYF.

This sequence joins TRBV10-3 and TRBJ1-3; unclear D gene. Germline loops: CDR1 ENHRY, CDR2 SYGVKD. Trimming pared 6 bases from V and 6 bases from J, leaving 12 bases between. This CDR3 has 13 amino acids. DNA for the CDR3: TGTGCCATCAGGCCCGAGCCCCAAAACACCATATATTTT. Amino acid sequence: CAIRPEPQNTIYF.

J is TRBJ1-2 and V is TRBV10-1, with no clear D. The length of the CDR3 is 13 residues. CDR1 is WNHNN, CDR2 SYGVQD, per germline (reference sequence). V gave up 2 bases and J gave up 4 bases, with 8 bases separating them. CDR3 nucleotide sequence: TGCGCCAGCAGTGAGAGTAACGGCTATGGCTACACCTTC. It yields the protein CASSESNGYGYTF.

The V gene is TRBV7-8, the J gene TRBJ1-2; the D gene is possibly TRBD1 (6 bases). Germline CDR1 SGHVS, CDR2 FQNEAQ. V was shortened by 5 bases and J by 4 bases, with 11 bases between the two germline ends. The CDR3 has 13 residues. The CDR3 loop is CASSPGQPYGYTF. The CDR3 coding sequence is TGTGCCAGCAGCCCAGGACAGCCCTATGGCTACACCTTC.

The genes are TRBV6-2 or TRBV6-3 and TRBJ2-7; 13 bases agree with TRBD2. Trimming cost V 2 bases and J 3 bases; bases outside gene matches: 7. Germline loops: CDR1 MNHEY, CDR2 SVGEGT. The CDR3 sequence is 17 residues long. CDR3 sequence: CASSYDLGLAGNYEQYF. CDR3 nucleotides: TGTGCCAGCAGTTACGACCTGGGACTAGCGGGAAACTACGAGCAGTACTTC.

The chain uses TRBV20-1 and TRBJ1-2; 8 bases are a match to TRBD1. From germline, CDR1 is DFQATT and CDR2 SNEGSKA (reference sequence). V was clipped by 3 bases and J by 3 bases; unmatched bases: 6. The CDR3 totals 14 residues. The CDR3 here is CSASRAGGDYGYTF. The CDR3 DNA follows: TGCAGTGCTAGTCGGGCAGGGGGCGACTATGGCTACACCTTC.

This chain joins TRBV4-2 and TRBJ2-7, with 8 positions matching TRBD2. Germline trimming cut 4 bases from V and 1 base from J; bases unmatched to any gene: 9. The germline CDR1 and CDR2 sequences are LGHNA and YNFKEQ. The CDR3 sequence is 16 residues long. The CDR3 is CASSPSGLADSYEQYF. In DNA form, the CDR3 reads TGTGCCAGCAGCCCTTCAGGACTAGCCGATTCCTACGAGCAGTACTTC.

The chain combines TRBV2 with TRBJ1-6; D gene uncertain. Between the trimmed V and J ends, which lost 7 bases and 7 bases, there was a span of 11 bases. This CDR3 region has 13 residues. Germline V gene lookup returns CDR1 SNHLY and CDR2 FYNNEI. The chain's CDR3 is CASNLKLNSPLHF. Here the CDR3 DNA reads TGTGCCAGCAATTTGAAGCTCAATTCACCCCTCCACTTT.

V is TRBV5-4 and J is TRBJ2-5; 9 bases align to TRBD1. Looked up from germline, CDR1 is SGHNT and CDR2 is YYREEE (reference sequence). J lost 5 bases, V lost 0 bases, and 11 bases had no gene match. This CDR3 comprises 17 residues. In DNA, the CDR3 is TGTGCCAGCAGCTTGGCTGGGACAGGGCTGCTTAGGGAGACCCAGTACTTC. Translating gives CASSLAGTGLLRETQYF.

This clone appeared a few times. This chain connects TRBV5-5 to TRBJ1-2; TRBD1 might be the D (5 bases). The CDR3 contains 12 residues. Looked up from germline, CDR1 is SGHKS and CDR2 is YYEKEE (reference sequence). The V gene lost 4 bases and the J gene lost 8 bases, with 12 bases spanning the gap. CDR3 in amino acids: CASSVRDSGYTF. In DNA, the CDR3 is TGTGCCAGCAGCGTCCGGGACTCCGGCTACACCTTC.

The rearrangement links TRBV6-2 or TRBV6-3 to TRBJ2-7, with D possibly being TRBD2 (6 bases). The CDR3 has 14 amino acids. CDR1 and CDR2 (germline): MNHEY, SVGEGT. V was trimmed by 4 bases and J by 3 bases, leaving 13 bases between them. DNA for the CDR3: TGTGCCAGCAGTTGGTTACGGGGGTACTACGAGCAGTACTTC. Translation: CASSWLRGYYEQYF.

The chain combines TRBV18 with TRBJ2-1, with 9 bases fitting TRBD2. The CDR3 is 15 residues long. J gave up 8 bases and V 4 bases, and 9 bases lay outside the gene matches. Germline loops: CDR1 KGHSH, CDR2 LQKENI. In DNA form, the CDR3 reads TGTGCCAGCTCACGAAAAGGGGTAGCGGGAGATGAGCAGTTCTTC. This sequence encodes CASSRKGVAGDEQFF.

DNA of the CDR3: TGTGCCAGCAGCTTAGAGGCTAGCGGGAAGTTCTACGAGCAGTACTTC. Its protein is CASSLEASGKFYEQYF. This chain links TRBV7-6 with TRBJ2-7; 9 bases fit TRBD2. This CDR3 is 16 amino acids long. Germline-derived CDR1 and CDR2 are SGHVS and FNYEAQ. Trimming took 1 base from V and 3 from J; bases not matched to a gene: 7.

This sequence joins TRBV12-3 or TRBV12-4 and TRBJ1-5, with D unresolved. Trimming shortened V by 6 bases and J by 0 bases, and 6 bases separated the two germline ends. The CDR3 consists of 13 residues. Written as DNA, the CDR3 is TGTGCCAGCAGCCACAATAGCAATCAGCCCCAGCATTTT. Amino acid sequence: CASSHNSNQPQHF.

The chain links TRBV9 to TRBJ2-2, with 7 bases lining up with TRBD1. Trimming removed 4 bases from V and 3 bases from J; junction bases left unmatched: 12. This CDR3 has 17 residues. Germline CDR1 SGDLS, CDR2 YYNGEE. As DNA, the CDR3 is TGTGCCAGCAGCCCCCGTGCGAGGGGGCGCGACACCGGGGAGCTGTTTTTT. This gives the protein CASSPRARGRDTGELFF. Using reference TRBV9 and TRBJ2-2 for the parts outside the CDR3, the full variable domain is DSGVTQTPKHLITATGQRVTLRCSPRSGDLSVYWYQQSLDQGLQFLIQYYNGEERAKGNILERFSAQQFPDLHSELNLSSLELGDSALYFCASSPRARGRDTGELFFGEGSRLTVL.

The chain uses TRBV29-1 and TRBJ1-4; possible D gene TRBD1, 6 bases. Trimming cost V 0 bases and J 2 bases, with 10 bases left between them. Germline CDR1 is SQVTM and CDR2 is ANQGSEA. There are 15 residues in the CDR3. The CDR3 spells CSVEDPTGTNEKLFF. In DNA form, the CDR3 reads TGCAGCGTTGAAGACCCGACAGGTACTAATGAAAAACTGTTTTTT.

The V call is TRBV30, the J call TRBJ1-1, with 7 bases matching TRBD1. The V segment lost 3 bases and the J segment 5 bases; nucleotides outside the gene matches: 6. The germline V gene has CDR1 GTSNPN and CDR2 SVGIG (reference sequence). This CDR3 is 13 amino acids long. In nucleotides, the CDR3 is TGTGCCTGGAGCCGAAACAGGGGAACTGAAGCTTTCTTT. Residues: CAWSRNRGTEAFF.

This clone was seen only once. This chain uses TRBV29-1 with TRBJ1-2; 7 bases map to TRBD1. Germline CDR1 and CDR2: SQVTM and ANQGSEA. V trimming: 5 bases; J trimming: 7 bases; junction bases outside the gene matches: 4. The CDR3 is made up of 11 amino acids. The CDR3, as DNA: TGCAGCGTTACAGGGGTGGGTGGCTACACCTTC. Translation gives CSVTGVGGYTF.

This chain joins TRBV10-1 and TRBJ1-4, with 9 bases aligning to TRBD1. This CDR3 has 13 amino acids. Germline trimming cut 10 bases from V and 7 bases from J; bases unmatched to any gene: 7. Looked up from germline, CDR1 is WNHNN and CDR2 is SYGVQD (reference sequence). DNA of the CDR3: TGCGCCACCTCGGGACAGGGTGGTGAAAAACTGTTTTTT. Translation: CATSGQGGEKLFF.

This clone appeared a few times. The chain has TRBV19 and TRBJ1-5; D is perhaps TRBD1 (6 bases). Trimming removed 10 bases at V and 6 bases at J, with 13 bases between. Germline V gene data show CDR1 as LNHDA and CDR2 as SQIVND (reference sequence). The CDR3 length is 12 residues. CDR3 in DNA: TGTGCCACCCAGGGGATCGGTCAGCCCCAGCATTTT. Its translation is CATQGIGQPQHF. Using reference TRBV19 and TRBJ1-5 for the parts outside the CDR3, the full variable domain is DGGITQSPKYLFRKEGQNVTLSCEQNLNHDAMYWYRQDPGQGLRLIYYSQIVNDFQKGDIAEGYSVSREKKESFPLTVTSAQKNPTAFYLCATQGIGQPQHFGDGTRLSIL.

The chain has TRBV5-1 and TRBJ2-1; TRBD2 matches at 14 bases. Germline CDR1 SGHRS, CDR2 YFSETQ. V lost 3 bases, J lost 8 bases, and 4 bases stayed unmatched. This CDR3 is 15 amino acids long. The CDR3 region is CASSSGLAGAYEQFF. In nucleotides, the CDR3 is TGCGCCAGCAGCTCGGGACTAGCGGGAGCCTATGAGCAGTTCTTC.

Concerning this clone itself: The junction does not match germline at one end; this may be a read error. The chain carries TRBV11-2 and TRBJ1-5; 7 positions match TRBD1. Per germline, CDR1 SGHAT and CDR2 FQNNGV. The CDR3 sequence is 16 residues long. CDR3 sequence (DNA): TGTGCCAGCAGCTTAGATTACGGGACAGCTTATCAGGCCCAGCATTTT. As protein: CASSLDYGTAYQAQHF.

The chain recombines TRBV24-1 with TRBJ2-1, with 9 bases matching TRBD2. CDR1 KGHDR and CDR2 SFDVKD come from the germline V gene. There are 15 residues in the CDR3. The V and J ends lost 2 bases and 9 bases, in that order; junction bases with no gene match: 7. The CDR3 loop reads CATSDSPETSGEQFF. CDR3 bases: TGTGCCACCAGTGATTCCCCGGAGACTAGCGGTGAGCAGTTCTTC.

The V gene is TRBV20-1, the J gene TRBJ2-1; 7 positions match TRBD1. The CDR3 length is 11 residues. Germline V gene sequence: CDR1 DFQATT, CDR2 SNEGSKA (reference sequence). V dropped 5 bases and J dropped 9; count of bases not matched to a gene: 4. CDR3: CSAVDRVEQFF. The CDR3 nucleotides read TGCAGTGCTGTTGACAGGGTTGAGCAGTTCTTC.

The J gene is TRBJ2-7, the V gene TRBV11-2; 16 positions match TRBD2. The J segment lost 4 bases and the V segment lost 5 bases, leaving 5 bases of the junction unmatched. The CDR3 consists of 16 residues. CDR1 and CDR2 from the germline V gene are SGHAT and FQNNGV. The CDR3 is CASSPGTSGRVYEQYF. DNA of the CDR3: TGTGCCAGCAGCCCGGGGACTAGCGGGAGGGTGTACGAGCAGTACTTC. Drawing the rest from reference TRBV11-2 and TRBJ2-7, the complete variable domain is EAGVAQSPRYKIIEKRQSVAFWCNPISGHATLYWYQQILGQGPKLLIQFQNNGVVDDSQLPKDRFSAERLKGVDSTLKIQPAKLEDSAVYLCASSPGTSGRVYEQYFGPGTRLTVT.

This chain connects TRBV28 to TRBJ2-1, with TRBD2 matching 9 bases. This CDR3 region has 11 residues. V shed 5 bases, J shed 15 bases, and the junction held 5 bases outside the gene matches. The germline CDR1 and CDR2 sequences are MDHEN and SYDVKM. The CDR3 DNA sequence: TGTGCCAGCAGTGCAAGCGGGGGGTGGTTCTTC. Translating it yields CASSASGGWFF. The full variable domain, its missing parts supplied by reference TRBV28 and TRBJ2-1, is DVKVTQSSRYLVKRTGEKVFLECVQDMDHENMFWYRQDPGLGLRLIYFSYDVKMKEKGDIPEGYSVSREKKERFSLILESASTNQTSMYLCASSASGGWFFGPGTRLTVL.

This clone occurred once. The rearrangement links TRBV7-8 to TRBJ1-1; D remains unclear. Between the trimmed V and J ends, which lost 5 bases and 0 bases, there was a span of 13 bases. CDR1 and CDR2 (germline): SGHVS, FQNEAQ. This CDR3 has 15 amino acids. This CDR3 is CASSALNSMNTEAFF. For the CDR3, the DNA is TGTGCCAGCAGCGCGCTTAACTCCATGAACACTGAAGCTTTCTTT.

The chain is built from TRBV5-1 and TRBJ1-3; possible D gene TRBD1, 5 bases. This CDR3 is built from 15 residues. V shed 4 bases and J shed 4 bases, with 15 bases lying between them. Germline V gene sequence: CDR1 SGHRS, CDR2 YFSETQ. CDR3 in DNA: TGCGCCAGCAGCATTCAGGGCGGATACGGAAACACCATATATTTT. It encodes CASSIQGGYGNTIYF. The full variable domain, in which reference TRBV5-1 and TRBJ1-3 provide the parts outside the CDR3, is KAGVTQTPRYLIKTRGQQVTLSCSPISGHRSVSWYQQTPGQGLQFLFEYFSETQRNKGNFPGRFSGRQFSNSRSEMNVSTLELGDSALYLCASSIQGGYGNTIYFGEGSWLTVV.

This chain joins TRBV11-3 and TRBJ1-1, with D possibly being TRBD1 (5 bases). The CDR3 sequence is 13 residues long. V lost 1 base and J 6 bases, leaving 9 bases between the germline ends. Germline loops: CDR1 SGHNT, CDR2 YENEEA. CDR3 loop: CASSLGQGPEAFF. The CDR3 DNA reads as TGTGCCAGCAGCTTAGGGCAGGGCCCTGAAGCTTTCTTT.

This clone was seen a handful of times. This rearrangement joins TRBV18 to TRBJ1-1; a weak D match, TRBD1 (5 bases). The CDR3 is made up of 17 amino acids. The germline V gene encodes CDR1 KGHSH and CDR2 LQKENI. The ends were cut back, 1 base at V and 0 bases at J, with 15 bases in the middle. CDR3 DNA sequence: TGTGCCAGCTCACCACAGAGGGCAGGGAGGGTGAACACTGAAGCTTTCTTT. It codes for CASSPQRAGRVNTEAFF.